The rows below give T cell receptor beta chains drawn from one sample of a study of blood T cells in healthy people across ages. TCRdb reprocessed the 5' RACE reads with MiXCR, giving one entry per CDR3 protein. This table holds some 940,000 distinct CDR3 sequences, 25% to 35% found once. A further study also used this sample, focusing on T cells of mothers and their children.

Sequenced sample: blood. These receptors were collected from a middle-aged woman in good health. CDR3s include the opening cysteine and the closing phenylalanine or tryptophan. Each record gives: CDR3 DNA, CDR3 protein, V gene, J gene, D gene, clone size. D genes are given only for firm matches. Size is stated for part of the rows, as once, few or many counts, or as a class when the clone is expanded.

CDR3 DNA: TGCAGTGCTAGAGTGGTGCGGGAAAACTATGGCTACACCTTC; CDR3 protein: CSARVVRENYGYTF; V gene: TRBV20-1; J gene: TRBJ1-2; D gene: .; clone size: .
CDR3 DNA: TGCGCCAGCACCAGGGACAGGGTAGATGGCTACACCTTC; CDR3 protein: CASTRDRVDGYTF; V gene: TRBV5-1; J gene: TRBJ1-2; D gene: TRBD1; clone size: many
CDR3 DNA: TGCAGCGTTGGGGTCGGGGAGGGGAACACTGAAGCTTTCTTT; CDR3 protein: CSVGVGEGNTEAFF; V gene: TRBV29-1; J gene: TRBJ1-1; D gene: .; clone size: .
CDR3 DNA: TGTGCCAGCAGCCATCCGGACAGGGTAGGGCCAGATACGCAGTATTTT; CDR3 protein: CASSHPDRVGPDTQYF; V gene: TRBV3-1; J gene: TRBJ2-3; D gene: TRBD1; clone size: .
CDR3 DNA: TGTGCCAGCAGCTCGTTGACTAGCGGGGTTGCCAAAAACATTCAGTACTTC; CDR3 protein: CASSSLTSGVAKNIQYF; V gene: TRBV7-2; J gene: TRBJ2-4; D gene: TRBD2; clone size: many
CDR3 DNA: TGTGCCAGCAGGATCGCCAATGAGCAGTTCTTC; CDR3 protein: CASRIANEQFF; V gene: TRBV2; J gene: TRBJ2-1; D gene: .; clone size: .
CDR3 DNA: TGTGCCAGCAGCCCTTCTGGGACAGGGAACAATGAGCAGTTCTTC; CDR3 protein: CASSPSGTGNNEQFF; V gene: TRBV3-1; J gene: TRBJ2-1; D gene: TRBD1; clone size: .
CDR3 DNA: TGTGCCAGCAGCTCAGCAGGGGCGAACACTGAAGCTTTCTTT; CDR3 protein: CASSSAGANTEAFF; V gene: TRBV7-9; J gene: TRBJ1-1; D gene: .; clone size: few
CDR3 DNA: TGTGCCAGCAGTTCACGTTATCGTGCCAGGGCTTACAATGAGCAGTTCTTC; CDR3 protein: CASSSRYRARAYNEQFF; V gene: TRBV6-5; J gene: TRBJ2-1; D gene: .; clone size: .
CDR3 DNA: TGTGCCAGCAGTTTCGGGGCAGGTCAGCCCCAGCATTTT; CDR3 protein: CASSFGAGQPQHF; V gene: TRBV12-3/TRBV12-4; J gene: TRBJ1-5; D gene: .; clone size: few
CDR3 DNA: TGCAGTGCTATGACGGCCTTTGACGGCTACACCTTC; CDR3 protein: CSAMTAFDGYTF; V gene: TRBV20-1; J gene: TRBJ1-2; D gene: .; clone size: many
CDR3 DNA: TGCAGCGTCGCTGACAGGGTCAATCAGCCCCAGCATTTT; CDR3 protein: CSVADRVNQPQHF; V gene: TRBV29-1; J gene: TRBJ1-5; D gene: TRBD1; clone size: many
CDR3 DNA: TGTGCCAGCAGCTTGGGCGCATCCATGGGCTACTCCTACGAGCAGTACTTC; CDR3 protein: CASSLGASMGYSYEQYF; V gene: TRBV5-5; J gene: TRBJ2-7; D gene: .; clone size: .
CDR3 DNA: TGCAGTGCTTTACCCAGGGGGAGCTCCTACGAGCAGTACTTC; CDR3 protein: CSALPRGSSYEQYF; V gene: TRBV20-1; J gene: TRBJ2-7; D gene: TRBD1; clone size: .
CDR3 DNA: TGCGCCAGCAACTTGGGTTCAGGGATAAACTATGGCTACACCTTC; CDR3 protein: CASNLGSGINYGYTF; V gene: TRBV5-1; J gene: TRBJ1-2; D gene: .; clone size: .
CDR3 DNA: TGCGCCAGCAGCCAAGTGACGGGGGGGCCGAATGAGCAGTTCTTC; CDR3 protein: CASSQVTGGPNEQFF; V gene: TRBV5-1; J gene: TRBJ2-1; D gene: TRBD2; clone size: few
CDR3 DNA: TGTGCCAGCACCCCGGGACGGCCTTACGAGCAGTACTTC; CDR3 protein: CASTPGRPYEQYF; V gene: TRBV12-3/TRBV12-4; J gene: TRBJ2-7; D gene: .; clone size: .
CDR3 DNA: TGTGCCAGCAGTGACGCTCTTGTGAGCGTCAAAAATGAGCAGTTCTTC; CDR3 protein: CASSDALVSVKNEQFF; V gene: TRBV6-1; J gene: TRBJ2-1; D gene: .; clone size: .
CDR3 DNA: TGTGCCAGCAGCCGAGGGTCGGGCACCTACGAGCAGTACTTC; CDR3 protein: CASSRGSGTYEQYF; V gene: TRBV3-1; J gene: TRBJ2-7; D gene: .; clone size: .
CDR3 DNA: TGCAGCGTCCTCAGGGGTCGGCAAAGCACTGAAGCTTTCTTT; CDR3 protein: CSVLRGRQSTEAFF; V gene: TRBV29-1; J gene: TRBJ1-1; D gene: .; clone size: few
CDR3 DNA: TGCGCCAGCAGCCACGGCCCGGGATCCTACGAGCAGTACTTC; CDR3 protein: CASSHGPGSYEQYF; V gene: TRBV4-3; J gene: TRBJ2-7; D gene: .; clone size: .
CDR3 DNA: TGTGCCAGCAGCTTAGGGGAGGCACACTATGGCCACACCTTC; CDR3 protein: CASSLGEAHYGHTF; V gene: TRBV13; J gene: TRBJ1-2; D gene: .; clone size: few
CDR3 DNA: TGTGCCAGCAGTTACTGGGTCAGGGAGGTCGGCTCAAATGCTCTAGCCAAAAACATTCAGTACTTC; CDR3 protein: CASSYWVREVGSNALAKNIQYF; V gene: TRBV6-8; J gene: TRBJ2-4; D gene: .; clone size: few